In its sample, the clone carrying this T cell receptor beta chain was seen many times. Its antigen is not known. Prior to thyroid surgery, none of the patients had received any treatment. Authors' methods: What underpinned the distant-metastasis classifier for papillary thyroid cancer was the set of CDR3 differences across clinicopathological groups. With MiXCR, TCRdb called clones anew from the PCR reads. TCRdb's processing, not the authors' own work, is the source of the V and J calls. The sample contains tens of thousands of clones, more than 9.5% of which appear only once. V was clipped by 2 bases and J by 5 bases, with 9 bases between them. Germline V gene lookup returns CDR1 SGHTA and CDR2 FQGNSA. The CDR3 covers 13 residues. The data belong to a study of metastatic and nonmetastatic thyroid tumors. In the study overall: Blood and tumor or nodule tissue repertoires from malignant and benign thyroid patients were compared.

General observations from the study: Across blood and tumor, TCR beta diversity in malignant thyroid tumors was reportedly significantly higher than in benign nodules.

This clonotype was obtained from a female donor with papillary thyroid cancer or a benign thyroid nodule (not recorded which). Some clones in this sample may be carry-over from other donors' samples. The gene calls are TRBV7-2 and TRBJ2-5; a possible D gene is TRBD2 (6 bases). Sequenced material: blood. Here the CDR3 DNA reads TGTGCCAGCAGCTTAACAGCGGGTGAGACCCAGTACTTC. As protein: CASSLTAGETQYF.